This entry describes one T cell receptor beta chain. Its target antigen remains unknown. The sample holds no much larger clone one base away, and base qualities are not on file. This specimen's treatment or condition label, interpreted: some 20 received Ad26.COV2.S at low or high dose, single or two shots; 5 received placebo; per-sample allocation not given. Repertoires of vaccine and placebo recipients were sequenced from samples taken on day 63 after the first injection. Cohort 1b enrolled 25 or so adults aged 18-55 years at a single site in Boston, USA, between 29 July and 7 August 2020. Ad26.COV2.S consisted of a replication-incompetent adenovirus type 26 vector by which a prefusion-stabilized SARS-CoV-2 spike protein from the original Wuhan strain was expressed. TCRbeta CDR3 regions were sequenced with the immunoSEQ Assay. After extraction, genomic DNA underwent amplification by bias-controlled multiplex PCR, followed by high-throughput sequencing. Turning to the authors' computational methods: To quantify the absolute abundance of every unique TCRbeta CDR3 region, sequences were collapsed and filtered. T cell fraction was estimated by normalization of TCRbeta template counts to usable DNA, with usable DNA being measured through amplification of reference genes present in all nucleated cells. Repertoire TCRs were annotated as SARS-CoV-2-specific by exact matching of V gene, CDR3 amino acid sequence and J gene to a known reactive TCR set. The reference SARS-CoV-2 TCR set came from MIRA and was filtered for enrichment in COVID-19-positive ImmuneCODE repertoires, removing public or cross-reactive TCRs. Using the MIRA antigens, annotated TCRs were further analysed by specific ORF or by position within an ORF. Breadth was defined as the number of annotated unique rearrangements divided by the total number of unique productive rearrangements, and depth was defined as the summed frequency of the annotated unique rearrangements. Group comparisons of TCR breadth used two-sided Wilcoxon rank-sum tests. TCRdb re-hosts the immuneACCESS table, in-frame sequences only. Its copies lack some clones; in the studies checked, an unresolved V gene accounts for under half of them, and the cause for the rest is not known. V and J calls and clone size are those listed in that table; D and trimming were worked out from the DNA. The sample table lists 400,000 to 500,000 clones, approximately 89% of them with a count of one. Clones ranked in the top ten supply around 2.5% of the sample.

Between the V and J ends, shortened by 1 base and 9 bases respectively, the junction contains 4 bases. From cysteine to phenylalanine, the CDR3 is 11 amino acids long. The sequence is cut down to CDR3 DNA, 33 bases in frame from base 1. The germline V gene encodes CDR1 LGHDT and CDR2 YNNKEL (reference sequence). This sample was taken from a study of Ad26.COV2.S vaccination and SARS-CoV-2 variants (dated by TCRdb to the early 2020s). General notes on the study: Vaccine-arm donors came from COV1001, a multicentre, randomized, double-blind, placebo-controlled phase I-IIa trial of Ad26.COV2.S in healthy adults. Ad26.COV2.S was administered intramuscularly at 5 x 10^10 or 1 x 10^11 viral particles, either as a single shot or as two shots given 56 days apart. The specificity and breadth of SARS-CoV-2-reactive T cell receptors after Ad26.COV2.S vaccination were assessed by TCRbeta repertoire sequencing. The TCR-sequenced set comprised around 30 samples: some 19 Ad26.COV2.S vaccine recipients, 5 placebo recipients and 8 SARS-CoV-2 convalescent individuals. Trial participants were randomized into five groups of five, in which low-dose or high-dose Ad26.COV2.S was given once or twice, or placebo was given on both occasions. Investigators did not know the trial group allocation while performing experiments and assessing outcomes.

Findings and caveats that apply to the study as a whole: The study was not powered to compare responses between vaccine doses or regimens. Vaccine and placebo recipients had similar non-spike TCR breadth, a finding consistent with the vaccine containing only spike. According to the authors, total T cell responses may have been underestimated by the TCR breadth and depth analyses. After vaccination, substantial breadth of spike-specific CD8+ and CD4+ T cell responses was reported. Ad26.COV2.S recipients had higher spike-specific TCR breadth than placebo recipients (P = 0.0014).

This clonotype was sampled from a person aged 18-65 years who received the Ad26.COV2.S COVID-19 vaccine or a placebo. The chain joins TRBV3-1 (or the pseudogene TRBV3-2) to TRBJ1-3, with the D gene too uncertain to name. The sequencing here drew on peripheral blood, taken in a trial of Ad26.COV2.S vaccine versus placebo. The CDR3 reads as follows: CASSQVGTIYF. The base sequence is TGTGCCAGCAGCCAAGTGGGCACCATATATTTT.